This TCR beta chain was retrieved from a study of blood T cell repertoires in COVID-19. Turning to the study itself: The United States, Italy and Spain supplied acute and convalescent COVID-19 samples. T cells, B-cell-depleted T cells, or PBMCs supplied cDNA or gDNA.

Sequenced by immunoSEQ multiplex PCR; TCRdb stores in-frame clones only, minus some. There are a few hundred thousand clones in the sample; 88% occur only once, and around 0.99% lies in the top ten. The CDR3 totals 18 residues. Trimming at V came to 3 bases and at J to 9 bases, leaving 11 bases not matched to a gene. Germline-derived CDR1 and CDR2 are SGHTA and FQGNSA. This sequence joins TRBV7-2 and TRBJ2-1, with 16 bases identical to TRBD2. The sequenced material came from peripheral blood. This TCR derives from a woman aged 40 to 55 who had recovered from COVID-19. The CDR3: CASSFSWGTSGRGGEQFF. CDR3 coding DNA: TGTGCCAGCAGCTTTAGTTGGGGGACTAGCGGGAGGGGTGGTGAGCAGTTCTTC.